One sample yielded the 29 T cell receptor beta chains listed below, sequenced in a study of T-cell memory formation after mild COVID-19. TCRdb re-analysed the 5' RACE reads in MiXCR, keeping a single row per CDR3 protein. The table has tens of thousands of distinct CDR3 sequences, approximately 16% seen once. The sequencing sample was made of PBMCs or a T cell subset sorted from them (not recorded which). These receptors were collected from an adult woman who had mild COVID-19 (a few samples of this study predate the infection). Cell type and time point are not known.

The chain joins TRBV6-5 to TRBJ2-2; D is unclear. Per germline, CDR1 MNHEY and CDR2 SVGAGI. Trimming removed 7 bases from V and 0 bases from J, with 9 bases in between. CDR3 size: 14 residues. The CDR3 spells CASTRRANTGELFF. The DNA for the CDR3 is TGTGCCAGCACCCGTAGGGCGAACACCGGGGAGCTGTTTTTT.

The table lists this clonotype with a few counts. The genes are TRBV7-2 and TRBJ2-1; possibly TRBD1 for D (5 bases). Germline V lookup: CDR1 SGHTA, CDR2 FQGNSA. The length of the CDR3 is 16 residues. Trimming removed 4 bases from V and 0 bases from J, with 13 bases in between. The DNA of the CDR3 is TGTGCCAGCAGCTCCCGGCAGGGCTACTCCTACAATGAGCAGTTCTTC. It yields the protein CASSSRQGYSYNEQFF.

Ten or more counts support this clonotype. The chain couples TRBV7-9 to TRBJ2-3, with TRBD1 identical over 7 bases. V gave up 5 bases and J gave up 4 bases; unmatched junction bases: 15. Germline V gene lookup returns CDR1 SEHNR and CDR2 FQNEAQ (reference sequence). The CDR3 loop spans 17 amino acids. The CDR3 bases are TGTGCCAGCAGCCGCACTCCGGGACAGCCATTGTCAGATACGCAGTATTTT. This codes for CASSRTPGQPLSDTQYF.

This clonotype was seen a few times. This chain joins TRBV6-5 and TRBJ2-5; D not resolved. The CDR3 totals 13 residues. Germline-derived CDR1 and CDR2 are MNHEY and SVGAGI. V was cut by 4 bases and J by 2 bases, with 8 bases left in between. The CDR3 here is CASSWAEQETQYF. CDR3 coding DNA: TGTGCCAGCAGTTGGGCGGAACAAGAGACCCAGTACTTC.

Within the sample, this clonotype is medium-sized. This chain links TRBV18 with TRBJ1-1; D is uncertain. CDR3 length equals 14 residues. V lost 2 bases to trimming and J lost 4 bases, with 11 bases between them. Germline lookup yields CDR1 KGHSH and CDR2 LQKENI. The CDR3 spells CASSPSPALTEAFF. CDR3 DNA: TGTGCCAGCTCACCATCCCCTGCCCTCACTGAAGCTTTCTTT.

This clonotype has a handful of counts. J is TRBJ1-1 and V is TRBV5-1; unclear D gene. V was pared by 4 bases and J by 5 bases, with 12 bases between. Germline V gives CDR1 SGHRS, CDR2 YFSETQ. The CDR3 consists of 13 residues. The DNA for the CDR3 is TGCGCCAGCAGCACCACCCAGTGGACTGAAGCTTTCTTT. As protein: CASSTTQWTEAFF.

The V gene is TRBV12-3 or TRBV12-4, the J gene TRBJ2-1; D unclear. This CDR3 region has 11 residues. V lost 6 bases and J lost 6, with 6 bases in between. CDR3 region: CASSGGNEQFF. CDR3 DNA: TGTGCCAGCAGCGGCGGCAATGAGCAGTTCTTC.

This clonotype was counted many times. The chain combines TRBV12-3 or TRBV12-4 with TRBJ2-1; the match to TRBD2 covers 14 bases. The CDR3 is 17 amino acids. V was clipped by 6 bases and J by 3 bases; unmatched bases: 7. The CDR3 protein is CASSRGLAGVGYNEQFF. The CDR3 bases are TGTGCCAGCAGCCGGGGACTAGCGGGAGTAGGCTACAATGAGCAGTTCTTC.

This clonotype came up a few times. The chain links TRBV7-8 to TRBJ2-3, with 7 nucleotides matching TRBD1. J gave up 1 base and V 7 bases, and 2 bases lay outside the gene matches. Germline CDR1 is SGHVS and CDR2 is FQNEAQ. This CDR3 is 13 amino acids long. CDR3 in amino acids: CASKGAGTDTQYF. CDR3 coding DNA: TGTGCCAGCAAGGGGGCTGGCACAGATACGCAGTATTTT.

This chain uses TRBV5-1 with TRBJ1-4, with D hard to call. Germline CDR1 is SGHRS and CDR2 is YFSETQ. The CDR3 consists of 13 residues. Trimming took off 5 bases at V and 4 bases at J, with 9 bases between the two ends. CDR3 in DNA: TGCGCCAGCAGGACGGACCTTAATGAAAAACTGTTTTTT. Translation: CASRTDLNEKLFF.

This clonotype has a handful of counts. This rearrangement joins TRBV11-2 to TRBJ2-1; D is unclear. The V end lost 1 base, the J end lost 9 bases, and 13 bases lay between the germline ends. Germline lookup yields CDR1 SGHAT and CDR2 FQNNGV. The CDR3 is 14 residues long. CDR3 in amino acids: CASSLGLRRSEQFF. The CDR3 region has the DNA TGTGCCAGCAGCTTAGGCCTCCGAAGGTCTGAGCAGTTCTTC.

In this sample, this clonotype turned up a few times. The V call is TRBV7-3, the J call TRBJ2-1, with 10 bases identical to TRBD2. J lost 4 bases, V lost 2 bases, and 2 bases had no gene match. CDR1 and CDR2 (germline): SGHTA, FQGTGA. This CDR3 comprises 15 residues. The chain's CDR3 is CASSLLAGEYNEQFF. DNA for the CDR3: TGTGCCAGCAGCTTACTAGCGGGGGAGTACAATGAGCAGTTCTTC.

This sequence joins TRBV5-1 and TRBJ2-3; perhaps TRBD2 as D (5 bases). There are 15 residues in the CDR3. Trimming took 4 bases from V and 0 from J, leaving 12 bases between them. In germline, CDR1 is SGHRS, CDR2 YFSETQ. DNA for the CDR3: TGCGCCAGCAGCCCGTCAGCGGCAAGCACAGATACGCAGTATTTT. Translated: CASSPSAASTDTQYF.

Ten or more counts support this clonotype. The CDR3 here is CASSHRAGRDSITESYEQYF. For the CDR3, the DNA is TGCGCCAGCAGCCACAGGGCCGGAAGGGACAGCATCACAGAATCCTACGAGCAGTACTTC. The chain uses TRBV4-3 and TRBJ2-7; 7 bases fit TRBD1. Losses at the gene ends were 3 bases for V and 1 base for J; bases not matched to a gene: 21. The CDR3 sequence is 20 residues long. In germline, CDR1 is LGHNA, CDR2 YSLEER.

The chain carries TRBV9 and TRBJ2-2; a weak D match, TRBD2 (6 bases). The V end lost 0 bases, the J end lost 7 bases, and 22 bases lay between the germline ends. The CDR3 sequence is 18 residues long. CDR1 is SGDLS and CDR2 is YYNGEE in the germline V gene. CDR3 nucleotide sequence: TGTGCCAGCAGCGTAGAGGAACAGGCGGGGCCCAAAAACGGGGAGCTGTTTTTT. Encoded protein: CASSVEEQAGPKNGELFF.

This clonotype was counted only a few times. The chain is built from TRBV20-1 and TRBJ2-1; perhaps TRBD2 as D (6 bases). Trimming cost V 3 bases and J 2 bases, with 11 bases left between them. Looked up from germline, CDR1 is DFQATT and CDR2 is SNEGSKA (reference sequence). This CDR3 comprises 14 residues. CDR3 protein: CSASTGATYNEQFF. The CDR3, as DNA: TGCAGTGCTAGTACGGGAGCAACCTACAATGAGCAGTTCTTC.

The genes are TRBV7-9 and TRBJ2-7; 7 bases fit TRBD1. This CDR3 is 17 amino acids long. The junction had 19 bases not matched to a gene; V was cut back by 6 bases and J by 5 bases. Germline CDR1 reads SEHNR; CDR2 reads FQNEAQ (reference sequence). CDR3 coding DNA: TGTGCCAGCAGGCTATCCACAGGGGAGCTACGTGGGGACGAGCAGTACTTC. The encoded protein is CASRLSTGELRGDEQYF.

The V gene is TRBV11-2, the J gene TRBJ2-2; D is perhaps TRBD1 (6 bases). CDR3 length: 16 residues. Between the trimmed V and J ends, which lost 6 bases and 5 bases, there was a span of 19 bases. The V gene's germline CDR1 is SGHAT and CDR2 FQNNGV. CDR3 in amino acids: CASRTAQGYYTGELFF. In DNA, the CDR3 is TGTGCCAGCAGGACAGCACAGGGATATTATACCGGGGAGCTGTTTTTT. The full variable domain, with the rest looked up from reference TRBV11-2 and TRBJ2-2, is EAGVAQSPRYKIIEKRQSVAFWCNPISGHATLYWYQQILGQGPKLLIQFQNNGVVDDSQLPKDRFSAERLKGVDSTLKIQPAKLEDSAVYLCASRTAQGYYTGELFFGEGSRLTVL.

This chain connects TRBV4-2 to TRBJ2-5; 10 bases map to TRBD2. Per germline, CDR1 LGHNA and CDR2 YNFKEQ. J was trimmed by 1 base and V by 4 bases; bases with no gene match: 3. CDR3 length: 15 residues. CDR3 sequence reads: CASSPRTSGQETQYF. The CDR3 coding sequence is TGTGCCAGCAGCCCCAGGACTAGCGGCCAAGAGACCCAGTACTTC.

This clonotype has more than one count but fewer than ten. The rearrangement joins TRBV4-1 to TRBJ2-2; no clear D. The length of the CDR3 is 16 residues. V was clipped by 0 bases and J by 8 bases, with 16 bases between them. CDR1 is MGHRA, CDR2 YSYEKL, per germline. In DNA, the CDR3 is TGCGCCAGCAGCCAAGATAGAAGTAGGCCCGAGGGGGAGCTGTTTTTT. It codes for CASSQDRSRPEGELFF.

The rearrangement links TRBV4-3 to TRBJ2-2; D remains ambiguous. The CDR3 length is 15 residues. CDR1 and CDR2 from the germline V gene are LGHNA and YSLEER. The V gene lost 1 base and the J gene lost 0 bases, with 6 bases spanning the gap. The DNA for the CDR3 is TGCGCCAGCAGCCAAGGCACCTCGAACACCGGGGAGCTGTTTTTT. Translation gives CASSQGTSNTGELFF.

The chain uses TRBV7-9 and TRBJ2-7, with D tentatively TRBD1 or TRBD2 (5 bases each). Trimming stripped 1 base from V and 5 bases from J, with 15 bases between. Germline V CDR1 and CDR2: SEHNR, FQNEAQ (reference sequence). There are 15 residues in the CDR3. CDR3 protein: CASSLEKGDGDEQYF. DNA of the CDR3: TGTGCCAGCAGCTTAGAAAAAGGGGACGGGGACGAGCAGTACTTC.

V gene TRBV12-3 or TRBV12-4 combines with J gene TRBJ2-3; D is tentatively TRBD1 or TRBD2 (5 bases each). The CDR3 spans 14 residues. Deletions cut 6 bases from V and 2 bases from J, with 12 bases between. CDR3 in DNA: TGTGCCAGCAGCCGGGACCGTATCACAGATACGCAGTATTTT. Encoded protein: CASSRDRITDTQYF.

The J gene is TRBJ2-7, the V gene TRBV15; D not resolved. CDR1 and CDR2 from the germline V gene are LNHNV and YYDKDF (reference sequence). The V end lost 0 bases, the J end lost 3 bases, and 12 bases lay between the germline ends. The CDR3 has 15 residues. This chain's CDR3 is CATSRDIPYHYEQYF. The CDR3 nucleotides read TGTGCCACCAGCAGAGATATACCCTATCACTACGAGCAGTACTTC.

This chain joins TRBV7-9 and TRBJ1-1, with no clear D. The V gene lost 1 base and the J gene lost 3 bases, with 9 bases spanning the gap. The CDR3 loop spans 14 amino acids. Germline CDR1 is SEHNR and CDR2 is FQNEAQ (reference sequence). The CDR3 DNA reads as TGTGCCAGCAGCTTAGGTCGGGGTTACACTGAAGCTTTCTTT. Translating gives CASSLGRGYTEAFF.

The chain has TRBV20-1 and TRBJ2-3, with D unclear. V shed 1 base and J shed 0 bases, with 14 bases lying between them. The CDR3 is made up of 16 amino acids. From germline, CDR1 is DFQATT and CDR2 SNEGSKA (reference sequence). This CDR3 reads CSARVGPPVSTDTQYF. Here the CDR3 DNA reads TGCAGTGCTAGAGTAGGGCCCCCGGTCAGCACAGATACGCAGTATTTT.

This clonotype was counted only a few times. The CDR3 loop is CASSQGVRTSEETQYF. The DNA for the CDR3 is TGCGCCAGCAGCCAAGGGGTTCGGACTAGCGAAGAGACCCAGTACTTC. V usage is TRBV4-3 and J usage is TRBJ2-5, with 9 bases identical to TRBD2. Germline V lookup: CDR1 LGHNA, CDR2 YSLEER. V was pared by 1 base and J by 3 bases, with 6 bases of the junction left unmatched. The CDR3 consists of 16 residues.

This clonotype showed up just a few times. V usage is TRBV15 and J usage is TRBJ2-1; 8 positions agree with TRBD2. The CDR3 length is 15 residues. Germline V lookup: CDR1 LNHNV, CDR2 YYDKDF (reference sequence). The junction had 3 bases not matched to a gene; V was cut back by 0 bases and J by 5 bases. CDR3 residues: CATSREAGAHNEQFF. For the CDR3, the DNA is TGTGCCACCAGCAGAGAAGCGGGGGCTCACAATGAGCAGTTCTTC.

The CDR3 sequence is CASSEFSRASGEQYF. The CDR3 bases are TGCGCCAGCAGTGAGTTCTCCAGGGCTTCGGGCGAGCAGTACTTC. The chain carries TRBV10-2 and TRBJ2-7, with D maybe TRBD1 (5 bases). The V end was cut by 1 base, the J end by 6 bases, with 16 bases between. Looked up from germline, CDR1 is WSHSY and CDR2 is SAAADI. This CDR3 has 15 residues.